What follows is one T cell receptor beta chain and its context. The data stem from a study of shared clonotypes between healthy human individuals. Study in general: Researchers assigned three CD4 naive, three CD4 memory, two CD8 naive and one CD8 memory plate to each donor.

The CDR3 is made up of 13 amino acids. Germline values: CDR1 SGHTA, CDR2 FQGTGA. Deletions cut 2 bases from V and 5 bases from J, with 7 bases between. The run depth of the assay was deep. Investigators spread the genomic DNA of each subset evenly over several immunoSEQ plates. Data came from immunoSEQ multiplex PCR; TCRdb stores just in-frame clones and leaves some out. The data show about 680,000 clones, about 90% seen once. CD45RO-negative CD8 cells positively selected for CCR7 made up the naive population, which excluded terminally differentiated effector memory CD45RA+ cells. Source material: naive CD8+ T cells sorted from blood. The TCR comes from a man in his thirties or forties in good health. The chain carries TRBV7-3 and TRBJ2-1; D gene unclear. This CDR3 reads CASSLDFDNEQFF. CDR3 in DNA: TGTGCCAGCAGCTTAGATTTCGACAATGAGCAGTTCTTC. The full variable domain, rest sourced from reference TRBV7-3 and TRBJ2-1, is GAGVSQTPSNKVTEKGKYVELRCDPISGHTALYWYRQSLGQGPEFLIYFQGTGAADDSGLPNDRFFAVRPEGSVSTLKIQRTERGDSAVYLCASSLDFDNEQFFGPGTRLTVL.